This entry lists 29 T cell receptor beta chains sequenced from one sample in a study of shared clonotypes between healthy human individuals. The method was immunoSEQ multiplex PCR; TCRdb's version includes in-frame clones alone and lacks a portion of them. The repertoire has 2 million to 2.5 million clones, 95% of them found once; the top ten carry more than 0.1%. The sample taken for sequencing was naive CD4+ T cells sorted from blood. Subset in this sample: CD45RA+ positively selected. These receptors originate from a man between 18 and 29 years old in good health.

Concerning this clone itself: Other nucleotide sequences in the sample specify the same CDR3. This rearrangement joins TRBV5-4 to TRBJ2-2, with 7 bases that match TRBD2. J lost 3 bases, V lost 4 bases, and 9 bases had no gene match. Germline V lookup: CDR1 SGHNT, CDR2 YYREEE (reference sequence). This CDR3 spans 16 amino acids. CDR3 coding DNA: TGTGCCAGCAGCCCCGGAGGCCTAGCGGACACCGGGGAGCTGTTTTTT. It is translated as CASSPGGLADTGELFF.

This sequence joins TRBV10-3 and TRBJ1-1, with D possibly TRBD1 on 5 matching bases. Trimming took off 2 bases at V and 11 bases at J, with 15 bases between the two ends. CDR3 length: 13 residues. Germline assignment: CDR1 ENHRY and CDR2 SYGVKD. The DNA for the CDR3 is TGTGCCATCAGTGAGACAGGAGGCTCTTGGGCTTTCTTT. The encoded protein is CAISETGGSWAFF.

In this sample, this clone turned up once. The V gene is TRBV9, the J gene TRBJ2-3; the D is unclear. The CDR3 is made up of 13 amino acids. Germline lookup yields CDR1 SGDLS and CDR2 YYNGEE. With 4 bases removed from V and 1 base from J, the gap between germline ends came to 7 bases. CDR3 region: CASSLTRTDTQYF. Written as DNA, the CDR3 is TGTGCCAGCAGCCTGACCCGCACAGATACGCAGTATTTT.

This CDR3 reads CASRQGQAQYF. The DNA for the CDR3 is TGTGCCAGCAGACAAGGACAGGCCCAGTACTTC. V is TRBV11-2 and J is TRBJ2-5; TRBD1 matches at 7 bases. CDR1 and CDR2 from the germline V gene are SGHAT and FQNNGV. The CDR3 is 11 amino acids. With 6 bases clipped from V and 9 bases from J, the junction kept 4 bases outside the gene matches.

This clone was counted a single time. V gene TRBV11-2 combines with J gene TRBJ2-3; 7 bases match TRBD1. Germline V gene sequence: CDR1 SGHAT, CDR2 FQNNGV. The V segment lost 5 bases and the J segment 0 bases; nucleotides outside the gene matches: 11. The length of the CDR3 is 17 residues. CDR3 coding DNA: TGTGCCAGCAGCCCACTAACCCGACAGGGTAGCACAGATACGCAGTATTTT. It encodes CASSPLTRQGSTDTQYF. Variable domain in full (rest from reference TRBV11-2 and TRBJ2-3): EAGVAQSPRYKIIEKRQSVAFWCNPISGHATLYWYQQILGQGPKLLIQFQNNGVVDDSQLPKDRFSAERLKGVDSTLKIQPAKLEDSAVYLCASSPLTRQGSTDTQYFGPGTRLTVL.

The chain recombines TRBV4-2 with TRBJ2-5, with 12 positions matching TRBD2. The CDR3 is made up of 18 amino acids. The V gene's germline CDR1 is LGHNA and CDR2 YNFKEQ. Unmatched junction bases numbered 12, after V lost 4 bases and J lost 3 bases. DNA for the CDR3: TGTGCCAGCAGCCGCTCGTATGGACTAGCGGGGATTGAAGAGACCCAGTACTTC. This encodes CASSRSYGLAGIEETQYF.

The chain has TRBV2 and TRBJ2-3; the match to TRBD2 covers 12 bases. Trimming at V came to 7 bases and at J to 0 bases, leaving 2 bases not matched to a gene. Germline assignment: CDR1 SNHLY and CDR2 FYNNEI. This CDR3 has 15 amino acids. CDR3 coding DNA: TGTGCCAGCAAAGGGACTAGCGGGAGCACAGATACGCAGTATTTT. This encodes CASKGTSGSTDTQYF.

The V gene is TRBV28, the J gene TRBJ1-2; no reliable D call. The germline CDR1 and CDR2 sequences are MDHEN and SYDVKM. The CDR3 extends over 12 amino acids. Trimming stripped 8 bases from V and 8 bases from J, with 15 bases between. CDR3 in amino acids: CASQASGVGYTF. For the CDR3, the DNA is TGTGCCAGCCAGGCTAGCGGAGTAGGCTACACCTTC.

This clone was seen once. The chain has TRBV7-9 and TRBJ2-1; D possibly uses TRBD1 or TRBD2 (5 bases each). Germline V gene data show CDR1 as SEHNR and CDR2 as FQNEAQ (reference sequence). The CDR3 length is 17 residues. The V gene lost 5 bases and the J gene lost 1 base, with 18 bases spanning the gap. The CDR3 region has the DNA TGTGCCAGCAGCCCTAATCTCGGGACCCGATCCTACAATGAGCAGTTCTTC. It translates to CASSPNLGTRSYNEQFF.

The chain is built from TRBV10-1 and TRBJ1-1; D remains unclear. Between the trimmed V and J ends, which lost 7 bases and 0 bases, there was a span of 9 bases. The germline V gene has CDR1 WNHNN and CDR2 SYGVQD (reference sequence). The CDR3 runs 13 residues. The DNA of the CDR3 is TGCGCCAGCATGTATACCCTGAACACTGAAGCTTTCTTT. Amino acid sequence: CASMYTLNTEAFF.

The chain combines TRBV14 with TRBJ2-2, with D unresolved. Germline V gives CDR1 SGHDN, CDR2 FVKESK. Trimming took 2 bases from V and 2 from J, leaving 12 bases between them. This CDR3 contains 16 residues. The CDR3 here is CASSQQSATNTGELFF. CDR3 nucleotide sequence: TGTGCCAGCAGCCAACAGTCCGCAACCAACACCGGGGAGCTGTTTTTT.

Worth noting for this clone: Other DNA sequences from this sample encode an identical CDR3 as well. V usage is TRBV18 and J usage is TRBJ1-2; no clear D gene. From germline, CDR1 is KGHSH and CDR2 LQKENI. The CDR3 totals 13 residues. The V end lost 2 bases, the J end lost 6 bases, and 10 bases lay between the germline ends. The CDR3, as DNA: TGTGCCAGCTCACCAGGAGACCGAAATGGCTACACCTTC. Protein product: CASSPGDRNGYTF.

The CDR3: CASSQDTQANYGYTF. CDR3 in DNA: TGCGCCAGCAGCCAAGATACTCAGGCTAACTATGGCTACACCTTC. The chain is built from TRBV4-3 and TRBJ1-2; D is uncertain. The CDR3 contains 15 residues. Trimming took 0 bases from V and 0 from J, leaving 8 bases between them. Looked up from germline, CDR1 is LGHNA and CDR2 is YSLEER.

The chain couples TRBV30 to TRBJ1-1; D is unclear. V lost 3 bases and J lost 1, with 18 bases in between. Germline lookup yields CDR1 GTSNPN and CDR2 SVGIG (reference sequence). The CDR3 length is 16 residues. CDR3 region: CAWSYKVVPKNTEAFF. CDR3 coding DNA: TGTGCCTGGAGCTACAAGGTCGTACCGAAGAACACTGAAGCTTTCTTT.

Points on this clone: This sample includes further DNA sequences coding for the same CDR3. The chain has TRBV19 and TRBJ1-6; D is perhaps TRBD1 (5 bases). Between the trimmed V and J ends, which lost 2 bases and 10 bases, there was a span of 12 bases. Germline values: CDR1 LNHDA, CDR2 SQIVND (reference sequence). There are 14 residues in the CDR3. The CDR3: CASSITGVGSPLHF. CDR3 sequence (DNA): TGTGCCAGTAGTATAACGGGGGTTGGATCACCCCTCCACTTT.

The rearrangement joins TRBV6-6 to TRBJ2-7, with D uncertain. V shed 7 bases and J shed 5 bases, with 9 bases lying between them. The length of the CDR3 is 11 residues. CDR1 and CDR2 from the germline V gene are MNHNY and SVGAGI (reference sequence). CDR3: CASTTEDEQYF. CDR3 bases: TGTGCCAGCACCACGGAAGACGAGCAGTACTTC.

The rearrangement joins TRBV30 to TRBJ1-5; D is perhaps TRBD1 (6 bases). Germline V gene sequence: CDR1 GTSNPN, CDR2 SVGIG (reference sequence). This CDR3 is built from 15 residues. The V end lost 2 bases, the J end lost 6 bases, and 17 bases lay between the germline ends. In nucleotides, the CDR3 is TGTGCCTGGAGTCCGAGATCCGGGGGCGGTCAGCCCCAGCATTTT. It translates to CAWSPRSGGGQPQHF.

The CDR3 bases are TGCAGCGCCGTAAGAGGGGAAAGAGAGACCCAGTACTTC. Translating gives CSAVRGERETQYF. J is TRBJ2-5 and V is TRBV29-1, with D possibly called TRBD1 or TRBD2 (5 bases each). The V gene lost 7 bases and the J gene lost 4 bases, with 16 bases spanning the gap. CDR3 length equals 13 residues. Germline V gene lookup returns CDR1 SQVTM and CDR2 ANQGSEA.

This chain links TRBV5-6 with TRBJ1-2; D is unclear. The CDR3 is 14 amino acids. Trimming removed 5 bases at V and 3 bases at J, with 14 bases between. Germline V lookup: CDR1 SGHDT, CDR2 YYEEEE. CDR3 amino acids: CASRAAGSDYGYTF. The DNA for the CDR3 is TGTGCCAGCAGGGCGGCAGGTTCCGACTATGGCTACACCTTC.

CDR3 protein: CASSLTGYSGANVLTF. The CDR3, as DNA: TGTGCCAGCAGCTTAACAGGTTATTCCGGGGCCAACGTCCTGACTTTC. This chain links TRBV13 with TRBJ2-6, with D perhaps TRBD1 (5 bases). V lost 2 bases, J lost 4 bases, and 12 bases lay in between. The V gene's germline CDR1 is PRHDT and CDR2 FYEKMQ (reference sequence). The CDR3 totals 16 residues.

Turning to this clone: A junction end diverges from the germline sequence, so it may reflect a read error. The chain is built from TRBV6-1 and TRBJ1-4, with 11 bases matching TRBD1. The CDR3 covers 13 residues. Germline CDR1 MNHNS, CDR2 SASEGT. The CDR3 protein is CASSQDRGRARVF. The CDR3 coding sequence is TGTGCCAGCAGTCAGGACAGGGGGCGCGCTCGGGTTTTT.

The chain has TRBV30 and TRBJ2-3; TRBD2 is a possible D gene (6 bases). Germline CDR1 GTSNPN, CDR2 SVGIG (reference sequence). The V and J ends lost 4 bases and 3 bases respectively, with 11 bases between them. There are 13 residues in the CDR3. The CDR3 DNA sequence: TGTGCCTGGAATTCCGCGGGGACAGATACGCAGTATTTT. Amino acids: CAWNSAGTDTQYF.

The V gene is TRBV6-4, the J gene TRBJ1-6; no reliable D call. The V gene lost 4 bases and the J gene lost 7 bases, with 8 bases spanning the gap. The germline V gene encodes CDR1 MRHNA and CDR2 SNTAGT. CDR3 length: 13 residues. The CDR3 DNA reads TGTGCCAGCAGTGGGCAGGCCAATTCACCCCTCCACTTT. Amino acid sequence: CASSGQANSPLHF.

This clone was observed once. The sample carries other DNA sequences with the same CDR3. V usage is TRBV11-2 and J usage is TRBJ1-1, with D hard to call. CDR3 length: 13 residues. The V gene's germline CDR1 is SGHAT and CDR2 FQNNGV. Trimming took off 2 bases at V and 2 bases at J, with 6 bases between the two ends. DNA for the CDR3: TGTGCCAGCAGCTTACAGGAAAACACTGAAGCTTTCTTT. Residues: CASSLQENTEAFF.

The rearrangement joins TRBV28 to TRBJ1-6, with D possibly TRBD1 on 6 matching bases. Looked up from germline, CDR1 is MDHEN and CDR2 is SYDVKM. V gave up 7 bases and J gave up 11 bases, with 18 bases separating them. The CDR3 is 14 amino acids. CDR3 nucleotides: TGTGCCAGCAAAACGACAGGCCCAGGAACACCCCTCCACTTT. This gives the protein CASKTTGPGTPLHF. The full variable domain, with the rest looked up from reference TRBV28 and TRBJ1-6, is DVKVTQSSRYLVKRTGEKVFLECVQDMDHENMFWYRQDPGLGLRLIYFSYDVKMKEKGDIPEGYSVSREKKERFSLILESASTNQTSMYLCASKTTGPGTPLHFGNGTRLTVT.

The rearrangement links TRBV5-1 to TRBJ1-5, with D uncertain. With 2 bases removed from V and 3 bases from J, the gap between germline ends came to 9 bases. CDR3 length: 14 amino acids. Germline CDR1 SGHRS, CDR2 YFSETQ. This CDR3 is CASSFGGHNQPQHF. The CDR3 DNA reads TGCGCCAGCAGCTTTGGAGGGCACAATCAGCCCCAGCATTTT.

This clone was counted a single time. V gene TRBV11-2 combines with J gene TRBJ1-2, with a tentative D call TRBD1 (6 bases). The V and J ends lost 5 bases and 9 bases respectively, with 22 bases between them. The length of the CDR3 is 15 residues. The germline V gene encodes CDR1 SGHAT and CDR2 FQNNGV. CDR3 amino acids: CASSPEVGTFVRYTF. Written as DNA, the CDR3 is TGTGCCAGCAGCCCAGAGGTCGGGACATTCGTCCGCTACACCTTC. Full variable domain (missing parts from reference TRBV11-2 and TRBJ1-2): EAGVAQSPRYKIIEKRQSVAFWCNPISGHATLYWYQQILGQGPKLLIQFQNNGVVDDSQLPKDRFSAERLKGVDSTLKIQPAKLEDSAVYLCASSPEVGTFVRYTFGSGTRLTVV.

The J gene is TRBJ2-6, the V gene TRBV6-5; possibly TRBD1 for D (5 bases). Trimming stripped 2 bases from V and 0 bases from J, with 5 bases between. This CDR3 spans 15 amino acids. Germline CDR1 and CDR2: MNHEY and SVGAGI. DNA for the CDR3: TGTGCCAGCAGTTACGACAGCTCTGGGGCCAACGTCCTGACTTTC. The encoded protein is CASSYDSSGANVLTF.

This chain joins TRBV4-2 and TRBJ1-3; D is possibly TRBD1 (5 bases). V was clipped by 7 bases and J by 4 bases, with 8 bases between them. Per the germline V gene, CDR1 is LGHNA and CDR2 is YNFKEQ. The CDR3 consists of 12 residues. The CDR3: CASTGTGNTIYF. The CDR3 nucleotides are TGTGCCAGCACTGGGACCGGAAACACCATATATTTT.